What follows are 21 T cell receptor beta chains derived from one specimen sequenced in a study of cytomegalovirus exposure and HLA in healthy donors. This PCR relied on a set of 60 Vbeta primers and 13 Jbeta primers. The table came from immunoSEQ multiplex PCR; TCRdb's copy has only in-frame clones and leaves some out. The sample lists roughly 140,000 clones, about 60% occurring once. The sequenced sample was PBMCs. These receptors were taken from a woman in her fifties or sixties in good health and CMV-seropositive.

This clone has only one observation. The chain joins TRBV7-2 to TRBJ2-7, with D maybe TRBD1 (7 bases). Germline V gene data show CDR1 as SGHTA and CDR2 as FQGNSA. Trimming took off 4 bases at V and 3 bases at J, with 13 bases between the two ends. This CDR3 contains 14 residues. The CDR3 DNA sequence: TGTGCCAGCAGCTATGGCAGGGGGGTCTACGAGCAGTACTTC. It yields the protein CASSYGRGVYEQYF.

This clone has a count of ten or more. This chain connects TRBV5-6 to TRBJ2-1, with D perhaps matching TRBD2 (6 bases). The CDR3 consists of 14 residues. V shed 3 bases and J shed 3 bases, with 10 bases lying between them. Germline CDR1 and CDR2: SGHDT and YYEEEE. CDR3 residues: CASSSGTLYNEQFF. The CDR3 nucleotides read TGTGCCAGCAGCTCCGGGACTCTCTACAATGAGCAGTTCTTC.

This chain links TRBV19 with TRBJ1-3; D gene uncertain. CDR1 and CDR2 from the germline V gene are LNHDA and SQIVND (reference sequence). The CDR3 extends over 12 amino acids. Trimming took off 3 bases at V and 8 bases at J, with 8 bases between the two ends. In DNA, the CDR3 is TGTGCCAGTAGTATCCACGGAGACACCATATATTTT. This codes for CASSIHGDTIYF. Filled out from reference TRBV19 and TRBJ1-3, the complete variable domain reads DGGITQSPKYLFRKEGQNVTLSCEQNLNHDAMYWYRQDPGQGLRLIYYSQIVNDFQKGDIAEGYSVSREKKESFPLTVTSAQKNPTAFYLCASSIHGDTIYFGEGSWLTVV.

Only a few counts were recorded for this clone. This sequence joins TRBV30 and TRBJ1-3; 7 positions agree with TRBD1. The CDR3 contains 13 residues. The J segment lost 0 bases and the V segment lost 5 bases, leaving 1 base of the junction unmatched. Germline CDR1 is GTSNPN and CDR2 is SVGIG (reference sequence). The CDR3 spells CAWDRVSGNTIYF. The DNA of the CDR3 is TGTGCCTGGGACAGGGTCTCTGGAAACACCATATATTTT.

This chain connects TRBV7-3 to TRBJ2-1; TRBD2 matches 10 bases. CDR3 length: 15 amino acids. Germline CDR1 and CDR2: SGHTA and FQGTGA. The V segment lost 0 bases and the J segment 8 bases; nucleotides outside the gene matches: 4. The CDR3 here is CASSLTASGSYEQFF. DNA of the CDR3: TGTGCCAGCAGCTTAACGGCTAGCGGGAGCTATGAGCAGTTCTTC.

This clone has just one count. The chain links TRBV13 to TRBJ1-2; 7 bases align to TRBD1. The germline gives CDR1 PRHDT, CDR2 FYEKMQ (reference sequence). There are 14 residues in the CDR3. V gave up 1 base and J gave up 5 bases; unmatched junction bases: 4. DNA for the CDR3: TGTGCCAGCAGCTTAGAGGGGGCAAGGTATGGCTACACCTTC. Protein: CASSLEGARYGYTF.

V gene TRBV10-3 combines with J gene TRBJ1-6; no clear D gene. Per germline, CDR1 ENHRY and CDR2 SYGVKD. CDR3 length: 15 amino acids. V gave up 3 bases and J gave up 7 bases, with 13 bases separating them. Written as DNA, the CDR3 is TGTGCCATCAGTGAAAGGCAGGTCGTAAATTCACCCCTCCACTTT. It encodes CAISERQVVNSPLHF.

The chain employs TRBV28 and TRBJ1-2; the match to TRBD1 covers 11 bases. V lost 6 bases and J lost 2; bases outside the gene matches: 5. The CDR3 sequence is 15 residues long. Germline CDR1 MDHEN, CDR2 SYDVKM. CDR3 loop: CASSPGTGGNYGYTF. In DNA, the CDR3 is TGTGCCAGCAGCCCTGGGACAGGGGGAAACTATGGCTACACCTTC.

Only a few counts were recorded for this clone. This chain connects TRBV7-9 to TRBJ1-2; possible D gene TRBD1, 6 bases. The CDR3 runs 13 residues. Germline V lookup: CDR1 SEHNR, CDR2 FQNEAQ (reference sequence). V lost 3 bases to trimming and J lost 5 bases, with 10 bases between them. The CDR3 DNA follows: TGTGCCAGCAGCTTCCGGCAGGGGTATGGCTACACCTTC. This encodes CASSFRQGYGYTF.

V is TRBV15 and J is TRBJ2-7; 9 nucleotides align to TRBD2. V lost 0 bases to trimming and J lost 2 bases; unmatched junction nucleotides: 8. Germline CDR1 is LNHNV and CDR2 is YYDKDF (reference sequence). This CDR3 has 17 amino acids. CDR3: CATSRDAGLALTYEQYF. CDR3 nucleotide sequence: TGTGCCACCAGCAGAGATGCCGGACTAGCGCTAACCTACGAGCAGTACTTC.

This clone was counted between two and nine times. The chain joins TRBV6-1 to TRBJ1-5; 8 nucleotides line up with TRBD1. The CDR3 consists of 15 residues. Germline CDR1 MNHNS, CDR2 SASEGT. V lost 3 bases to trimming and J lost 8 bases; unmatched junction nucleotides: 9. The chain's CDR3 is CASSDPHQGAEPQHF. The DNA of the CDR3 is TGTGCCAGCAGTGATCCACATCAGGGGGCTGAGCCCCAGCATTTT.

The chain couples TRBV6-5 to TRBJ1-2; 7 nucleotides match TRBD1. The CDR3 has 15 amino acids. Germline CDR1 is MNHEY and CDR2 is SVGAGI. J was trimmed by 8 bases and V by 6 bases; bases with no gene match: 15. The CDR3 DNA reads as TGTGCCAGCAGAACTCAGGGGGGAGGATTTATGGGCTACACCTTC. It yields the protein CASRTQGGGFMGYTF.

In its sample, this clone was seen a few times. The rearrangement joins TRBV5-1 to TRBJ2-7, with TRBD2 matching 11 bases. V lost 0 bases, J lost 7 bases, and 3 bases stayed unmatched. Per the germline V gene, CDR1 is SGHRS and CDR2 is YFSETQ. The CDR3 spans 14 residues. The CDR3 DNA sequence: TGCGCCAGCAGCTTGGGGAGACTAGCGGGAGAGCAGTACTTC. This translates into CASSLGRLAGEQYF.

The CDR3 DNA sequence: TGCGCCAGCAGCCTCTCCGGGACAGTCTCCTACGAGCAGTACTTC. Residues: CASSLSGTVSYEQYF. The chain has TRBV5-1 and TRBJ2-7; 7 bases fit TRBD1. CDR1 and CDR2 (germline): SGHRS, YFSETQ. Trimming cost V 4 bases and J 0 bases; bases outside gene matches: 7. This CDR3 is built from 15 residues. Together with reference TRBV5-1 and TRBJ2-7, the CDR3 gives the full variable domain: KAGVTQTPRYLIKTRGQQVTLSCSPISGHRSVSWYQQTPGQGLQFLFEYFSETQRNKGNFPGRFSGRQFSNSRSEMNVSTLELGDSALYLCASSLSGTVSYEQYFGPGTRLTVT.

The chain has TRBV5-1 and TRBJ2-5; 7 bases line up with TRBD2. The CDR3 spans 15 residues. V shed 4 bases and J 5 bases; nucleotides not matched to a gene: 11. The germline CDR1 and CDR2 sequences are SGHRS and YFSETQ. The CDR3: CASSVSLREEETQYF. The CDR3 DNA is TGCGCCAGCAGCGTCAGTTTACGGGAGGAGGAGACCCAGTACTTC. The entire variable domain, with the rest obtained from reference TRBV5-1 and TRBJ2-5, is as follows: KAGVTQTPRYLIKTRGQQVTLSCSPISGHRSVSWYQQTPGQGLQFLFEYFSETQRNKGNFPGRFSGRQFSNSRSEMNVSTLELGDSALYLCASSVSLREEETQYFGPGTRLLVL.

Turning to this clone: Relative to the germline gene, one junction end is altered; a read error may explain this. The chain links TRBV9 to TRBJ2-1, with TRBD2 matching 9 bases. This CDR3 spans 15 amino acids. Germline V CDR1 and CDR2: SGDLS, YYNGEE. CDR3 region: CASNVRGLALNEQFF. For the CDR3, the DNA is TGTGCCAGCAACGTACGGGGACTAGCCCTCAATGAGCAGTTCTTC. Using reference TRBV9 and TRBJ2-1 for the parts outside the CDR3, the full variable domain is DSGVTQTPKHLITATGQRVTLRCSPRSGDLSVYWYQQSLDQGLQFLIQYYNGEERAKGNILERFSAQQFPDLHSELNLSSLELGDSALYFCASNVRGLALNEQFFGPGTRLTVL.

The V and J genes are TRBV5-1 and TRBJ2-7, with 9 bases lining up with TRBD2. The trim removed 2 bases at V and 5 bases at J, leaving 8 bases unmatched. Germline values: CDR1 SGHRS, CDR2 YFSETQ. The CDR3 has 15 residues. As DNA, the CDR3 is TGCGCCAGCAGCTTTTTAGCGGGAGAACCCCACGAGCAGTACTTC. It translates to CASSFLAGEPHEQYF.

This clone was seen more than once but under ten times. The sample carries other DNA sequences with the same CDR3. V gene TRBV7-2 combines with J gene TRBJ1-1, with a tentative D call TRBD1 (5 bases). Germline V gene data show CDR1 as SGHTA and CDR2 as FQGNSA. The CDR3 consists of 14 residues. V was clipped by 2 bases and J by 0 bases, with 7 bases between them. The CDR3 region is CASSLQGMNTEAFF. DNA of the CDR3: TGTGCCAGCAGCTTACAGGGTATGAACACTGAAGCTTTCTTT.

This sequence joins TRBV4-3 and TRBJ1-2, with TRBD1 as a possible D gene (6 bases). Germline lookup yields CDR1 LGHNA and CDR2 YSLEER. This CDR3 is 13 amino acids long. Between the trimmed V and J ends, which lost 0 bases and 7 bases, there was a span of 9 bases. The CDR3 nucleotides are TGCGCCAGCAGCCAAGAATCAGGGGCTGGCTACACCTTC. Amino acids: CASSQESGAGYTF.

This chain connects TRBV27 to TRBJ2-5, with D perhaps TRBD1 (5 bases). V was clipped by 2 bases and J by 5 bases, with 6 bases between them. The germline V gene has CDR1 MNHEY and CDR2 SMNVEV (reference sequence). This CDR3 region has 12 residues. This chain's CDR3 is CASSLKGETQYF. The CDR3 DNA follows: TGTGCCAGCAGTTTAAAGGGGGAGACCCAGTACTTC.

This clone was detected only a few times. This chain uses TRBV30 with TRBJ1-4, with D hard to call. The V end was cut by 1 base, the J end by 5 bases, with 8 bases between. CDR3 length: 13 amino acids. Per germline, CDR1 GTSNPN and CDR2 SVGIG (reference sequence). The CDR3 protein is CAWSETWNEKLFF. CDR3 DNA sequence: TGTGCCTGGAGTGAAACTTGGAATGAAAAACTGTTTTTT.